This T cell receptor beta chain stems from a study of cytomegalovirus exposure and HLA in healthy donors. Details on this clone: The antigen remains undetermined.

Donors were ostensibly healthy at sampling, although undocumented immune exposures were probable. The study, taken as a whole, reports: A later analysis, which compared TCR beta chains of equal frequency, found the HLA-associated ones more clonally expanded. In a later analysis, V- and J-gene trimming of beta chains associated with a DCLRE1C missense variant, replicated independently. Accurate HLA-A and HLA-B prediction from TCR beta sequences was reported for most subjects.

The PCR contained 60 Vbeta and 13 Jbeta primers. Some clones are missing from TCRdb's copy, which holds only in-frame ones; the method was immunoSEQ multiplex PCR. Among about 130,000 clones listed, about 85% were seen once. The J segment lost 12 bases and the V segment lost 1 base, leaving 3 bases of the junction unmatched. The CDR3 totals 14 residues. The germline gives CDR1 LGHNA, CDR2 YSLEER. The receptor's source is a boy younger than 18 in good health and CMV-seronegative. Sequences were obtained from PBMCs. The chain has TRBV4-3 and TRBJ1-6, with 10 bases matching TRBD1. CDR3 bases: TGCGCCAGCAGCCAAGGGGGACAGGGGAGACCCCTCCACTTT. Translating gives CASSQGGQGRPLHF.